Presented here are 24 T cell receptor beta chains from one specimen sequenced in a study of vaccination and CD4 T cells after COVID-19. Their cognate antigens are unknown. The Oncomine TCR Beta short-read assay sequenced DNA from cultured CD4+ T cells. TCRdb re-derived calls from the PCR reads in MiXCR, one entry per CDR3 protein. The sample has about 9,700 distinct CDR3 sequences; around half are singletons. Treatment in this sample: roughly 11-day PBMC culture with coronavirus spike peptide pools or control peptides (ViraFEST assay). Sequencing input: CD4+ T cells from blood, cultured in vitro. The receptors come from a human donor who had recovered from COVID-19.

The chain uses TRBV7-9 and TRBJ2-1, with 7 bases lining up with TRBD2. This CDR3 is 12 amino acids long. V dropped 6 bases and J dropped 10; count of bases not matched to a gene: 6. From germline, CDR1 is SEHNR and CDR2 FQNEAQ (reference sequence). CDR3 residues: CASSGEGWEQFF. Written as DNA, the CDR3 is TGTGCCAGCAGTGGGGAGGGCTGGGAGCAGTTCTTC.

The rearrangement uses TRBV20-1 and TRBJ2-1, with 9 nucleotides matching TRBD2. The CDR3 runs to 15 residues. With 6 bases clipped from V and 1 base from J, the junction kept 7 bases outside the gene matches. CDR1 and CDR2 from the germline V gene are DFQATT and SNEGSKA (reference sequence). In nucleotides, the CDR3 is TGCAGTGCCCTAATTAGCGGGAGATCCTACAATGAGCAGTTCTTC. This translates into CSALISGRSYNEQFF.

This chain joins TRBV20-1 and TRBJ1-1, with D maybe TRBD1 (5 bases). This CDR3 contains 13 residues. Germline CDR1 reads DFQATT; CDR2 reads SNEGSKA (reference sequence). Trimming took off 1 base at V and 2 bases at J, with 8 bases between the two ends. DNA for the CDR3: TGCAGTGCTAGAGGAGGGGCTAACACTGAAGCTTTCTTT. As protein: CSARGGANTEAFF.

This clonotype was found a few times. The V call is TRBV7-3, the J call TRBJ2-3, with D perhaps matching TRBD1 (6 bases). CDR1 SGHTA and CDR2 FQGTGA come from the germline V gene. The CDR3 is 14 amino acids. Deletions cut 5 bases from V and 4 bases from J, with 13 bases between. The CDR3 nucleotides are TGTGCCAGCAGCCCCGGACAGAACCCAGATACGCAGTATTTT. Translating gives CASSPGQNPDTQYF.

The chain couples TRBV7-9 to TRBJ1-1, with D maybe TRBD1 (6 bases). CDR1 is SEHNR and CDR2 is FQNEAQ in the germline V gene (reference sequence). This CDR3 has 12 residues. The ends were cut back, 1 base at V and 8 bases at J, with 8 bases in the middle. The CDR3: CASSLVGGEAFF. CDR3 DNA: TGTGCCAGCAGCTTAGTTGGGGGCGAAGCTTTCTTT.

This clonotype was detected only a few times. The rearrangement links TRBV19 to TRBJ1-3; TRBD1 aligns across 10 bases. Germline-derived CDR1 and CDR2 are LNHDA and SQIVND (reference sequence). V lost 4 bases to trimming and J lost 4 bases; unmatched junction nucleotides: 4. This CDR3 region has 15 residues. The CDR3 region has the DNA TGTGCCAGTAGTACGCGACAGGGGGCCGGAAACACCATATATTTT. Translating it yields CASSTRQGAGNTIYF.

The chain has TRBV11-3 and TRBJ2-1; no clear D. CDR1 SGHNT and CDR2 YENEEA come from the germline V gene. The CDR3 contains 13 residues. Trimming left V 1 base short and J 7 bases short, with 8 bases between. CDR3: CASSLVWLNEQFF. The CDR3 DNA follows: TGTGCCAGCAGCTTAGTCTGGCTTAATGAGCAGTTCTTC.

The chain employs TRBV6-5 and TRBJ2-5, with D unclear. Trimming cost V 2 bases and J 1 base, with 5 bases left between them. Germline-derived CDR1 and CDR2 are MNHEY and SVGAGI. The CDR3 has 13 residues. CDR3 residues: CASSYRVQETQYF. The CDR3 DNA is TGTGCCAGCAGTTACAGGGTCCAAGAGACCCAGTACTTC.

This clonotype has just a few counts. This chain joins TRBV2 and TRBJ2-7; no reliable D call. Trimming cost V 3 bases and J 1 base, with 7 bases left between them. CDR1 is SNHLY, CDR2 FYNNEI, per germline. The CDR3 has 13 residues. CDR3 in DNA: TGTGCCAGCAGTGACTGGCGGTCCTACGAGCAGTACTTC. Its translation is CASSDWRSYEQYF.

This chain uses TRBV20-1 with TRBJ1-5; D uncertain. Trimming cost V 5 bases and J 4 bases, with 6 bases left between them. This CDR3 is built from 11 residues. Germline CDR1 reads DFQATT; CDR2 reads SNEGSKA (reference sequence). The CDR3 protein is CSAPKNQPQHF. CDR3 in DNA: TGCAGTGCTCCTAAAAATCAGCCCCAGCATTTT.

This clonotype was counted only a few times. The chain uses TRBV6-5 and TRBJ1-5, with D uncertain. The germline V gene encodes CDR1 MNHEY and CDR2 SVGAGI. CDR3 length: 15 residues. Trimming removed 1 base at V and 4 bases at J, with 11 bases between. CDR3 DNA sequence: TGTGCCAGCAGTTACTTTGGAAATGGGAATCAGCCCCAGCATTTT. Translating gives CASSYFGNGNQPQHF.

The chain couples TRBV6-2 or TRBV6-3 to TRBJ1-2; unclear D gene. Germline V CDR1 and CDR2: MNHEY, SVGEGT. V gave up 2 bases and J gave up 11 bases, with 9 bases separating them. This CDR3 is 11 amino acids long. The DNA of the CDR3 is TGTGCCAGCAGTTACACTGGCAGATACACCTTC. Its protein is CASSYTGRYTF.

CDR3 loop: CATSRGGGRAGEQYF. As DNA, the CDR3 is TGTGCCACCAGCAGAGGTGGCGGGAGAGCCGGGGAGCAGTACTTC. The chain recombines TRBV15 with TRBJ2-7; 7 bases agree with TRBD2. V lost 1 base to trimming and J lost 7 bases; unmatched junction nucleotides: 10. Germline CDR1 LNHNV, CDR2 YYDKDF (reference sequence). CDR3 length: 15 residues.

The V and J genes are TRBV18 and TRBJ1-5; the match to TRBD1 covers 9 bases. The length of the CDR3 is 14 residues. CDR1 is KGHSH, CDR2 LQKENI, per germline. V shed 3 bases and J 7 bases; nucleotides not matched to a gene: 4. CDR3 sequence (DNA): TGTGCCAGCTCACCGGGACAGGGCACCCAGCCCCAGCATTTT. It encodes CASSPGQGTQPQHF.

The chain links TRBV20-1 to TRBJ2-5, with 8 bases that match TRBD2. CDR1 is DFQATT and CDR2 is SNEGSKA in the germline V gene (reference sequence). The CDR3 is 15 amino acids. The junction had 8 bases not matched to a gene; V was cut back by 0 bases and J by 5 bases. The DNA of the CDR3 is TGCAGTGCTAGAGATCCGGGAGGGCCCGGGGAGACCCAGTACTTC. Protein product: CSARDPGGPGETQYF.

The chain employs TRBV6-1 and TRBJ2-2; maybe TRBD2 (6 bases). The CDR3 totals 13 residues. Trimming stripped 8 bases from V and 6 bases from J, with 13 bases between. Germline V gene lookup returns CDR1 MNHNS and CDR2 SASEGT. The CDR3 nucleotides read TGTGCCAGCTTCTTGCGGGGCCCCGGGGAGCTGTTTTTT. It yields the protein CASFLRGPGELFF.

J is TRBJ1-5 and V is TRBV7-2; D may be TRBD1 (5 bases). Germline CDR1 is SGHTA and CDR2 is FQGNSA. The CDR3 is 14 residues long. Between the trimmed V and J ends, which lost 1 base and 4 bases, there was a span of 8 bases. CDR3 sequence (DNA): TGTGCCAGCAGCTTAGACGGGACGAATCAGCCCCAGCATTTT. Encoded protein: CASSLDGTNQPQHF.

This chain links TRBV7-2 with TRBJ2-3; D call uncertain. Between the trimmed V and J ends, which lost 1 base and 0 bases, there was a span of 2 bases. Germline-derived CDR1 and CDR2 are SGHTA and FQGNSA. This CDR3 comprises 13 residues. The CDR3 is CASSLDSTDTQYF. The CDR3 DNA is TGTGCCAGCAGCTTAGACAGCACAGATACGCAGTATTTT.

In its sample, this clonotype was seen a few times. V gene TRBV20-1 combines with J gene TRBJ2-5, with 9 bases aligning to TRBD1. Germline V lookup: CDR1 DFQATT, CDR2 SNEGSKA (reference sequence). The CDR3 sequence is 14 residues long. Losses at the gene ends were 5 bases for V and 3 bases for J; bases not matched to a gene: 7. CDR3 bases: TGCAGTGCTCCCGGGACAGGGATTGAAGAGACCCAGTACTTC. It yields the protein CSAPGTGIEETQYF.

This clonotype was found a few times. The J gene is TRBJ2-1, the V gene TRBV4-2, with 10 bases identical to TRBD2. Germline V CDR1 and CDR2: LGHNA, YNFKEQ. This CDR3 is 16 amino acids long. Trimming took 0 bases from V and 2 from J; bases not matched to a gene: 1. CDR3 DNA: TGTGCCAGCAGCCAAGATGGGACTAGCGCCTACAATGAGCAGTTCTTC. Residues: CASSQDGTSAYNEQFF.

This clonotype occurred a few times. The chain joins TRBV27 to TRBJ1-4; 9 bases map to TRBD1. J gave up 7 bases and V 7 bases, and 10 bases lay outside the gene matches. The CDR3 length is 15 residues. The germline V gene encodes CDR1 MNHEY and CDR2 SMNVEV (reference sequence). The CDR3 region has the DNA TGTGCCAGCAAAACCAACAGGGGGCGAGGTGAAAAACTGTTTTTT. This translates into CASKTNRGRGEKLFF.

This clonotype was seen a few times. The V and J genes are TRBV19 and TRBJ2-5; 12 bases match TRBD1. V dropped 6 bases and J dropped 4; count of bases not matched to a gene: 6. This CDR3 comprises 15 residues. In germline, CDR1 is LNHDA, CDR2 SQIVND (reference sequence). CDR3 bases: TGTGCCAGTAGCTCCGGGACAGGGGGCTTAGAGACCCAGTACTTC. It is translated as CASSSGTGGLETQYF.

The chain combines TRBV20-1 with TRBJ2-2, with 10 bases identical to TRBD1. The V gene end was trimmed by 6 bases and the J gene end by 4 bases; junction bases not matched to a gene: 2. The germline V gene encodes CDR1 DFQATT and CDR2 SNEGSKA (reference sequence). This CDR3 is built from 13 residues. The chain's CDR3 is CSAGTGVTGELFF. The CDR3 DNA sequence: TGCAGTGCCGGGACAGGGGTCACCGGGGAGCTGTTTTTT.

This clonotype was observed a few times. This chain connects TRBV10-3 to TRBJ1-3, with 8 nucleotides matching TRBD1. J gave up 4 bases and V 10 bases, and 3 bases lay outside the gene matches. The length of the CDR3 is 12 residues. The germline V gene has CDR1 ENHRY and CDR2 SYGVKD. The CDR3 sequence: CATRGLGNTIYF. The DNA of the CDR3 is TGTGCCACCAGGGGGCTAGGAAACACCATATATTTT.